The 7 T cell receptor beta chains below were found in one sample sequenced in a study of blood T cell repertoires in COVID-19. The data were produced by immunoSEQ multiplex PCR, yet TCRdb's version contains in-frame clones alone and is incomplete. The table records approximately 300,000 clones, 85% of them present only once. Material for sequencing was PBMCs or T cells enriched from blood (not recorded which). The receptor source for this set is a woman under 40 who had been exposed to COVID-19.

This clone was counted a single time. The chain combines TRBV9 with TRBJ1-3; 7 nucleotides line up with TRBD1. V lost 4 bases, J lost 1 base, and 20 bases stayed unmatched. CDR3 length: 20 amino acids. The germline gives CDR1 SGDLS, CDR2 YYNGEE. CDR3 region: CASSLQGPGQQPSSGNTIYF. CDR3 nucleotide sequence: TGTGCCAGCAGCCTCCAGGGGCCGGGACAGCAACCCAGTTCTGGAAACACCATATATTTT.

CDR3: CATSARGHTYEQYF. CDR3 nucleotides: TGTGCCACCAGTGCGAGGGGGCACACCTACGAGCAGTACTTC. The chain couples TRBV24-1 to TRBJ2-7; 7 bases align to TRBD1. This CDR3 comprises 14 residues. Trimming cost V 5 bases and J 2 bases; bases outside gene matches: 5. Germline CDR1 reads KGHDR; CDR2 reads SFDVKD.

The chain uses TRBV5-1 and TRBJ1-2; D may be TRBD1 (5 bases). This CDR3 region has 15 residues. Per germline, CDR1 SGHRS and CDR2 YFSETQ. V lost 0 bases and J lost 4, with 13 bases in between. The CDR3 bases are TGCGCCAGCAGCTTGGCGGGGGTTTTAGGCTATGGCTACACCTTC. Translating gives CASSLAGVLGYGYTF.

CDR3 nucleotide sequence: TGTGCCAGCTCACCCATAGGGGTAGGGATCTTCGCTAACTATGGCTACACCTTC. Protein: CASSPIGVGIFANYGYTF. The chain recombines TRBV18 with TRBJ1-2; D is possibly TRBD1 (5 bases). V dropped 3 bases and J dropped 0 bases, with 20 bases sitting between them. This CDR3 is 18 amino acids long. CDR1 and CDR2 from the germline V gene are KGHSH and LQKENI.

V usage is TRBV3-1 (or the pseudogene TRBV3-2) and J usage is TRBJ2-1, with 8 nucleotides matching TRBD2. The CDR3 has 16 residues. Germline values: CDR1 LGHDT, CDR2 YNNKEL (reference sequence). V lost 4 bases, J lost 7 bases, and 12 bases stayed unmatched. CDR3 DNA: TGTGCCAGCAGCCTAAATCCGGGACTAGGACCGAATGAGCAGTTCTTC. Residues: CASSLNPGLGPNEQFF.

For the CDR3, the DNA is TGTGCCAGTAGTATAACCGGGAGGGCCGGTGGGGCCAACGTCCTGACTTTC. This translates into CASSITGRAGGANVLTF. The chain has TRBV19 and TRBJ2-6, with TRBD2 identical over 8 bases. The V and J ends lost 2 bases and 3 bases, in that order; junction bases with no gene match: 6. The germline V gene has CDR1 LNHDA and CDR2 SQIVND (reference sequence). The CDR3 is 17 amino acids.

The V gene is TRBV9, the J gene TRBJ2-7; D call uncertain. Looked up from germline, CDR1 is SGDLS and CDR2 is YYNGEE. V lost 0 bases and J 0 bases, leaving 7 bases between the germline ends. The CDR3 loop spans 14 amino acids. Here the CDR3 DNA reads TGTGCCAGCAGCGTAGGTTTAGCCTCCTACGAGCAGTACTTC. Translating gives CASSVGLASYEQYF. The full variable domain, completed using reference TRBV9 and TRBJ2-7, is DSGVTQTPKHLITATGQRVTLRCSPRSGDLSVYWYQQSLDQGLQFLIQYYNGEERAKGNILERFSAQQFPDLHSELNLSSLELGDSALYFCASSVGLASYEQYFGPGTRLTVT.